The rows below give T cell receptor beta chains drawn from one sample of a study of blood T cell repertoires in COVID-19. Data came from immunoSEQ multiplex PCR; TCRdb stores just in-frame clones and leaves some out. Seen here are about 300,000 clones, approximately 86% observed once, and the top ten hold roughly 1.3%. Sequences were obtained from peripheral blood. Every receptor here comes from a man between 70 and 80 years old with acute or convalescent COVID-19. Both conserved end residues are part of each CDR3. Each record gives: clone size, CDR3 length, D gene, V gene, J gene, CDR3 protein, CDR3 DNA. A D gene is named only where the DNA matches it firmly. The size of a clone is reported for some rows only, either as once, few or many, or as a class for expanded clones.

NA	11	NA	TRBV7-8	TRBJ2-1	CASSLLHEQFF	TGTGCCAGCAGCTTACTCCATGAGCAGTTCTTC
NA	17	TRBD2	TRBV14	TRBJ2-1	CASSQGSTSGNFNEQFF	TGTGCCAGCAGCCAAGGGTCGACTAGCGGGAATTTCAATGAGCAGTTCTTC
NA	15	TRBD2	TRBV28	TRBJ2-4	CASSPSGLAENIQYF	TGTGCCAGCAGCCCATCGGGACTAGCGGAAAACATTCAGTACTTC
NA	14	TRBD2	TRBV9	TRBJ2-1	CASSVAGGAHEQFF	TGTGCCAGCAGCGTAGCGGGAGGGGCCCATGAGCAGTTCTTC
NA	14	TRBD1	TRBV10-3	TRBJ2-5	CAIKGDRGQETQYF	TGTGCCATCAAGGGAGACAGGGGGCAGGAGACCCAGTACTTC
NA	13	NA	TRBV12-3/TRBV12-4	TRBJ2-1	CASSGDNYNEQFF	TGTGCCAGCAGCGGGGATAATTACAATGAGCAGTTCTTC
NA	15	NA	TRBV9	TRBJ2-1	CASSVEGYSYNEQFF	TGTGCCAGCAGCGTGGAGGGGTACTCCTACAATGAGCAGTTCTTC
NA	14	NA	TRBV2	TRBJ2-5	CASKRSGGQETQYF	TGTGCCAGCAAAAGGAGCGGAGGCCAAGAGACCCAGTACTTC
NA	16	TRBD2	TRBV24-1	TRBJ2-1	CATSDPSGSGDNEQFF	TGTGCCACCAGTGACCCAAGCGGGAGCGGGGACAATGAGCAGTTCTTC
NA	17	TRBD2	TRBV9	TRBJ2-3	CASSVLAGGSVTDTQYF	TGTGCCAGCAGCGTGCTAGCGGGGGGAAGTGTTACAGATACGCAGTATTTT
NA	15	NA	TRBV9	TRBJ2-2	CASSVLAETTGELFF	TGTGCCAGCAGCGTTTTAGCGGAGACCACCGGGGAGCTGTTTTTT
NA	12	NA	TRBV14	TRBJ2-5	CASSPNGETQYF	TGTGCCAGCAGCCCTAACGGAGAGACCCAGTACTTC
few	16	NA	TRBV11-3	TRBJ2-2	CASSLGYRENTGELFF	TGTGCCAGCAGCCTAGGGTACAGGGAGAACACCGGGGAGCTGTTTTTT
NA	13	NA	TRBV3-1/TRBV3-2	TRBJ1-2	CASSRGVNYGYTF	TGTGCCAGCAGCCGCGGGGTTAACTATGGCTACACCTTC
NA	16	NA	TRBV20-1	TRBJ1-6	CSASSPPGGYNSPLHF	TGCAGTGCTAGTTCCCCTCCGGGGGGGTACAATTCACCCCTCCACTTT
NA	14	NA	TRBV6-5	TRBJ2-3	CASSLRGPHDTQYF	TGTGCCAGCAGTTTGCGAGGGCCCCACGATACGCAGTATTTT
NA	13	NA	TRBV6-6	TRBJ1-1	CASSWGLNTEAFF	TGTGCCAGCAGTTGGGGACTAAACACTGAAGCTTTCTTT
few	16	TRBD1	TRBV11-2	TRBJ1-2	CASSSGDRVTNYGYTF	TGTGCCAGCAGCTCGGGTGACAGGGTGACTAACTATGGCTACACCTTC
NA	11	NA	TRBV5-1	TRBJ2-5	CASSSGETQYF	TGCGCCAGCAGCTCCGGAGAGACCCAGTACTTC
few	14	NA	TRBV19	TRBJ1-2	CASSTGEWSYGYTF	TGTGCCAGTAGTACAGGGGAGTGGAGCTATGGCTACACCTTC
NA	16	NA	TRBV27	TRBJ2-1	CASTQGTEYSYNEQFF	TGTGCCAGCACCCAGGGGACCGAATACTCCTACAATGAGCAGTTCTTC
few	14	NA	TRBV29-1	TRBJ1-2	CSVEVQGRNYGYTF	TGCAGCGTTGAAGTCCAGGGTCGGAACTATGGCTACACCTTC
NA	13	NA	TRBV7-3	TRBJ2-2	CATSYSNTGELFF	TGTGCCACCTCCTATTCGAACACCGGGGAGCTGTTTTTT
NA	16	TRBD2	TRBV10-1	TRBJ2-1	CASSLKGTSGYNEQFF	TGCGCCAGCAGCCTAAAAGGGACTAGCGGCTACAATGAGCAGTTCTTC
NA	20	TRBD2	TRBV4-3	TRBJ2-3	CASSLSPGLAGGQGPDTQYF	TGCGCCAGCAGTCTTAGCCCGGGACTAGCGGGGGGGCAGGGTCCAGATACGCAGTATTTT
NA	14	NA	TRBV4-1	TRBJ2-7	CASSPSGLSYEQYF	TGCGCCAGCAGCCCCAGTGGGCTATCCTACGAGCAGTACTTC
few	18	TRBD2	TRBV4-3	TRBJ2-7	CASSRTTALAGGLNEQYF	TGCGCCAGCAGCCGAACGACTGCTTTAGCGGGAGGGCTGAACGAGCAGTACTTC
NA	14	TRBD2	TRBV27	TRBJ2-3	CASSLAGTSGLQYF	TGTGCCAGCAGTTTAGCCGGGACTAGCGGTCTGCAGTATTTT
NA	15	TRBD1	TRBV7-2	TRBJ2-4	CASSSYTGGQNIQYF	TGTGCCAGCAGCTCGTACACAGGGGGACAAAACATTCAGTACTTC
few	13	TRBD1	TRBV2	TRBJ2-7	CASSEGQMYEQYF	TGTGCCAGCAGTGAGGGACAGATGTACGAGCAGTACTTC
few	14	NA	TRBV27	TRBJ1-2	CASSPSGDHYGYTF	TGTGCCAGCAGTCCATCAGGGGATCACTATGGCTACACCTTC
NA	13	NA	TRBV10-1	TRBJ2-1	CASSESIYNEQFF	TGCGCCAGCAGTGAGTCTATCTACAATGAGCAGTTCTTC
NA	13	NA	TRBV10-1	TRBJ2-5	CASSENLQETQYF	TGCGCCAGCAGTGAGAACCTACAAGAGACCCAGTACTTC
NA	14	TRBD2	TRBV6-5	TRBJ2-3	CASSPAGSTDTQYF	TGTGCCAGCTCCCCAGCGGGGAGCACAGATACGCAGTATTTT
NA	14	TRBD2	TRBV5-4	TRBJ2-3	CASSLAGLRDTQYF	TGTGCCAGCAGCTTAGCGGGGCTAAGAGATACGCAGTATTTT
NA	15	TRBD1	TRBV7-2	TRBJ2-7	CASTYRQGLSGEQYF	TGTGCCAGCACTTACCGACAGGGTCTGTCGGGCGAGCAGTACTTC
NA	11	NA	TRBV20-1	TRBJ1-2	CSGSGNYGYTF	TGCAGTGGATCCGGGAACTATGGCTACACCTTC
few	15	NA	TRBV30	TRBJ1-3	CAWSVFPNTGNTIYF	TGTGCCTGGAGTGTGTTCCCGAACACTGGAAACACCATATATTTT
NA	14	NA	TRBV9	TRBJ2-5	CASSPRRSQETQYF	TGTGCCAGCAGCCCTCGGAGGTCCCAAGAGACCCAGTACTTC
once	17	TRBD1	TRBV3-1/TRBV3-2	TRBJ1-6	CASSQVSRGAYNSPLHF	TGTGCCAGCAGCCAAGTTTCCAGGGGGGCTTATAATTCACCCCTCCACTTT
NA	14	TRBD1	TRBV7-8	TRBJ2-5	CASSPRDRGETQYF	TGTGCCAGCAGCCCCCGGGACAGGGGAGAGACCCAGTACTTC
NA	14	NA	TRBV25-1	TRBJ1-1	CASSARGTNTEAFF	TGTGCCAGCAGTGCGCGGGGAACGAACACTGAAGCTTTCTTT
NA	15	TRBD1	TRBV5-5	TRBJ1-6	CASSLSGQDNSPLHF	TGTGCCAGCAGCTTGTCGGGACAGGATAATTCACCCCTCCACTTT
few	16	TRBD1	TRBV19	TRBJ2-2	CASSNGQGLGTGELFF	TGTGCCAGTAGTAACGGACAGGGTTTAGGCACCGGGGAGCTGTTTTTT
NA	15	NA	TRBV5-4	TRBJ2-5	CASSFAPGTQETQYF	TGTGCCAGCAGCTTTGCACCCGGTACCCAAGAGACCCAGTACTTC
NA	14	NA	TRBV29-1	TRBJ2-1	CSVEAVTGYNEQFF	TGCAGCGTTGAGGCGGTAACGGGATACAATGAGCAGTTCTTC
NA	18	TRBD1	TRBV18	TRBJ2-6	CASSARQGFYSGANVLTF	TGTGCCAGCTCAGCCCGACAGGGGTTCTACTCTGGGGCCAACGTCCTGACTTTC
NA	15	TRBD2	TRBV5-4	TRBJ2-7	CASSHSGRASYEQYF	TGTGCCAGCAGCCACAGCGGGAGGGCCTCCTACGAGCAGTACTTC
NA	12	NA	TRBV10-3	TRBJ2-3	CAIRSDGDTQYF	TGTGCCATCAGGTCAGATGGAGATACGCAGTATTTT
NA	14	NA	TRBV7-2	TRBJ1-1	CASSLFRQGGEAFF	TGTGCCAGCAGCTTATTCAGGCAGGGAGGTGAAGCTTTCTTT
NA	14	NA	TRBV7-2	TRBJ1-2	CASRPRREYYGYTF	TGTGCCAGCAGACCGCGACGGGAATACTATGGCTACACCTTC
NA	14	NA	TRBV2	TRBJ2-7	CASSEFAASGEQYF	TGTGCCAGCAGTGAATTTGCGGCCTCGGGCGAGCAGTACTTC
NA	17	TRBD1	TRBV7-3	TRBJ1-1	CASSSTPGQGGNTEAFF	TGTGCCAGCAGCTCAACCCCGGGACAGGGGGGGAACACTGAAGCTTTCTTT
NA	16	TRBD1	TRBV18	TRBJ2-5	CASSPPTDRGRETQYF	TGTGCCAGCTCACCACCAACGGACAGGGGTCGAGAGACCCAGTACTTC